The 11 T cell receptor beta chains presented below share a single source sample, sequenced in a study of blood T cell repertoires in COVID-19. TCRdb's table, derived via immunoSEQ multiplex PCR, lists solely in-frame clones and lacks some. The table records some 170,000 clones, more than 75% of them present only once. The sequencing sample was made of PBMCs or T cells enriched from blood (not recorded which). The receptors were sampled from a woman aged 50 to 60 who had recovered from COVID-19.

The J gene is TRBJ2-3, the V gene TRBV30; 7 bases are shared with TRBD2. This CDR3 comprises 15 residues. The V gene's germline CDR1 is GTSNPN and CDR2 SVGIG (reference sequence). The CDR3 spells CAQRDSGLSTDTQYF. The DNA for the CDR3 is TGTGCGCAAAGGGATAGCGGGCTTAGCACAGATACGCAGTATTTT. The complete variable domain, with remaining parts taken from reference TRBV30 and TRBJ2-3, reads SQTIHQWPATLVQPVGSPLSLECTVEGTSNPNLYWYRQAAGRGLQLLFYSVGIGQISSEVPQNLSASRPQDRQFILSSKKLLLSDSGFYLCAQRDSGLSTDTQYFGPGTRLTVL.

The CDR3 protein is CASSVGAVGEQFF. The CDR3 coding sequence is TGCGCCAGCAGCGTCGGAGCGGTAGGTGAGCAGTTCTTC. The chain combines TRBV5-1 with TRBJ2-1, with D possibly TRBD2 on 5 matching bases. Trimming took off 4 bases at V and 9 bases at J, with 14 bases between the two ends. Germline values: CDR1 SGHRS, CDR2 YFSETQ. The CDR3 loop spans 13 amino acids. Full variable domain (outside the CDR3, taken from reference TRBV5-1 and TRBJ2-1): KAGVTQTPRYLIKTRGQQVTLSCSPISGHRSVSWYQQTPGQGLQFLFEYFSETQRNKGNFPGRFSGRQFSNSRSEMNVSTLELGDSALYLCASSVGAVGEQFFGPGTRLTVL.

This chain connects TRBV9 to TRBJ1-2, with D unclear. The germline V and J ends were trimmed by 4 bases and 4 bases, with 11 bases remaining between them. Germline loops: CDR1 SGDLS, CDR2 YYNGEE. The CDR3 runs to 13 residues. CDR3 loop: CASSPTDTYGYTF. CDR3 sequence (DNA): TGTGCCAGCAGCCCAACAGACACCTATGGCTACACCTTC. Together with reference TRBV9 and TRBJ1-2, the CDR3 gives the full variable domain: DSGVTQTPKHLITATGQRVTLRCSPRSGDLSVYWYQQSLDQGLQFLIQYYNGEERAKGNILERFSAQQFPDLHSELNLSSLELGDSALYFCASSPTDTYGYTFGSGTRLTVV.

The chain links TRBV6-5 to TRBJ1-5; tentative D call: TRBD1 (6 bases). There are 13 residues in the CDR3. The ends were cut back, 7 bases at V and 7 bases at J, with 14 bases in the middle. Germline lookup yields CDR1 MNHEY and CDR2 SVGAGI. The CDR3 loop is CASTGLGGQPQHF. Here the CDR3 DNA reads TGTGCCAGCACAGGGTTAGGGGGACAGCCCCAGCATTTT.

This chain connects TRBV28 to TRBJ2-3; D uncertain. Trimming pared 6 bases from V and 0 bases from J, leaving 7 bases between. The CDR3 runs to 13 residues. The germline gives CDR1 MDHEN, CDR2 SYDVKM. CDR3 coding DNA: TGTGCCAGCAGCCCAACTAGCACAGATACGCAGTATTTT. Its translation is CASSPTSTDTQYF.

The J gene is TRBJ2-1, the V gene TRBV28; tentatively, D is TRBD2 (6 bases). V was pared by 8 bases and J by 5 bases, with 7 bases between. This CDR3 comprises 11 residues. Germline CDR1 and CDR2: MDHEN and SYDVKM. The CDR3 bases are TGTGCCAGCTGGGGGGACAATGAGCAGTTCTTC. It translates to CASWGDNEQFF.

The rearrangement joins TRBV27 to TRBJ1-2; TRBD1 is a possible D gene (6 bases). This CDR3 comprises 13 residues. Germline V lookup: CDR1 MNHEY, CDR2 SMNVEV (reference sequence). The V gene lost 6 bases and the J gene lost 8 bases, with 16 bases spanning the gap. This CDR3 reads CASRYTGIVGYTF. The DNA of the CDR3 is TGTGCCAGCAGATATACAGGGATCGTCGGCTACACCTTC.

This rearrangement joins TRBV7-3 to TRBJ2-2; 9 bases are shared with TRBD2. CDR3 length: 14 amino acids. CDR1 is SGHTA and CDR2 is FQGTGA in the germline V gene. The V and J ends lost 8 bases and 1 base, in that order; junction bases with no gene match: 2. Here the CDR3 reads CASRTSVNTGELFF. The CDR3 DNA is TGTGCCAGCCGGACTAGCGTGAACACCGGGGAGCTGTTTTTT.

The V gene is TRBV9, the J gene TRBJ2-5; 9 positions agree with TRBD1. The V and J ends lost 3 bases and 1 base, in that order; junction bases with no gene match: 4. Germline V lookup: CDR1 SGDLS, CDR2 YYNGEE. This CDR3 has 15 amino acids. The CDR3 DNA reads as TGTGCCAGCAGCGCAGACAGGGGGGCCCAAGAGACCCAGTACTTC. Amino acids: CASSADRGAQETQYF. Complete variable domain (other parts from reference TRBV9 and TRBJ2-5): DSGVTQTPKHLITATGQRVTLRCSPRSGDLSVYWYQQSLDQGLQFLIQYYNGEERAKGNILERFSAQQFPDLHSELNLSSLELGDSALYFCASSADRGAQETQYFGPGTRLLVL.

The chain carries TRBV29-1 and TRBJ1-2; D perhaps matches TRBD1 (5 bases). The CDR3 loop spans 13 amino acids. CDR1 and CDR2 (germline): SQVTM, ANQGSEA. The ends were cut back, 5 bases at V and 5 bases at J, with 15 bases in the middle. CDR3 residues: CSVRDGGTYGYTF. As DNA, the CDR3 is TGCAGCGTTCGGGACGGGGGAACTTATGGCTACACCTTC.

This clone occurred once. This chain uses TRBV19 with TRBJ2-3; the match to TRBD2 covers 7 bases. The trim removed 3 bases at V and 8 bases at J, leaving 8 bases unmatched. The CDR3 contains 14 residues. The germline V gene has CDR1 LNHDA and CDR2 SQIVND (reference sequence). CDR3 in DNA: TGTGCCAGTAGTATTGCGGGAGAGTCGGGTACGCAGTATTTT. Translated, it gives CASSIAGESGTQYF.